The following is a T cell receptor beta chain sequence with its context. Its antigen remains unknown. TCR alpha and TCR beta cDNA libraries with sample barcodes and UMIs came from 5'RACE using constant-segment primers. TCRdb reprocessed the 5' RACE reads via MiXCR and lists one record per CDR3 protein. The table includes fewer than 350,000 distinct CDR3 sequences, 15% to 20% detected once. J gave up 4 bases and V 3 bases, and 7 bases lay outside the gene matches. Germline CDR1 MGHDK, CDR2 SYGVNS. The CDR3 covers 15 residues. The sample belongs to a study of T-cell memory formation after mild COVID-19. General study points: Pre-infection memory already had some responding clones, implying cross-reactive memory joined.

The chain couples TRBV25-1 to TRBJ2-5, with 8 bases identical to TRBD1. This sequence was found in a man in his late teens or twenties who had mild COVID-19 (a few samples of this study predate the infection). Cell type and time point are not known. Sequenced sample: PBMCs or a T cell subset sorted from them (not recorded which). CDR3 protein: CASSDPQGVRETQYF. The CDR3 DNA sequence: TGTGCCAGCAGTGACCCACAGGGGGTACGAGAGACCCAGTACTTC.